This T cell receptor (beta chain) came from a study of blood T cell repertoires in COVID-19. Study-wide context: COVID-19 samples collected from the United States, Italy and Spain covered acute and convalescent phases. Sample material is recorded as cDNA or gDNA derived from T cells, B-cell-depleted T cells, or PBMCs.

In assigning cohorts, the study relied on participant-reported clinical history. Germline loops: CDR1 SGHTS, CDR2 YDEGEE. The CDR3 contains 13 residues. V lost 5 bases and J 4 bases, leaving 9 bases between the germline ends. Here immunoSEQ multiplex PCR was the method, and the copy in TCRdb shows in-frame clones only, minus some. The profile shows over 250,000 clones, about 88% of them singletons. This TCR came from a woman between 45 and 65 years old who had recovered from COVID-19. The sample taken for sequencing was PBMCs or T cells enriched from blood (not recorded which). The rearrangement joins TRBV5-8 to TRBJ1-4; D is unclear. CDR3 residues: CASRKNSNEKLFF. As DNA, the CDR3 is TGTGCCAGCAGAAAAAACAGTAATGAAAAACTGTTTTTT.